Shown below are 5 T cell receptor beta chains from a single sample sequenced in a study of blood T cell repertoires in COVID-19. TCRdb's copy holds only in-frame clones and misses some; the assay was immunoSEQ multiplex PCR. The sample shows about 180,000 clones, about 91% of them seen only once. The sequencing sample was made of PBMCs or T cells enriched from blood (not recorded which). These receptors were taken from a woman aged 40 to 50 with acute COVID-19.

The chain recombines TRBV21-1 with TRBJ1-2. TRBV21-1 is recorded as a pseudogene. The CDR3 consists of 14 residues. DNA for the CDR3: TGTGCCAGCAGCATAGAATTACCCCTCTATGGCTACACCTTC. Encoded protein: CASSIELPLYGYTF.

V and J are TRBV27 and TRBJ2-3, with 10 nucleotides matching TRBD2. J gave up 2 bases and V 5 bases, and 7 bases lay outside the gene matches. Germline values: CDR1 MNHEY, CDR2 SMNVEV (reference sequence). The CDR3 sequence is 16 residues long. The CDR3 sequence: CASSDRTSGYTDTQYF. CDR3 in DNA: TGTGCCAGCAGTGATAGGACTAGCGGCTACACAGATACGCAGTATTTT.

The chain is built from TRBV28 and TRBJ2-3; D unclear. The CDR3 spans 13 residues. Germline V lookup: CDR1 MDHEN, CDR2 SYDVKM. CDR3 protein: CGYRTQNGDTQYF. The CDR3 DNA reads TGTGGCTACCGCACCCAAAACGGAGATACGCAGTATTTT.

The chain is built from TRBV11-2 and TRBJ1-1; D not resolved. Germline CDR1 reads SGHAT; CDR2 reads FQNNGV. The V and J ends lost 1 base and 0 bases respectively, with 21 bases between them. The CDR3 is 19 residues long. DNA for the CDR3: TGTGCCAGCAGCTTAGCCTTCGTGAGCCGGGGAAGCATGAACACTGAAGCTTTCTTT. Its protein product is CASSLAFVSRGSMNTEAFF.

The chain links TRBV30 to TRBJ2-2, with TRBD2 as a possible D gene (6 bases). CDR1 and CDR2 from the germline V gene are GTSNPN and SVGIG (reference sequence). This CDR3 is 13 amino acids long. The ends were cut back, 3 bases at V and 5 bases at J, with 10 bases in the middle. In nucleotides, the CDR3 is TGTGCCTGGAGATTGCGGGAAACCGGGGAGCTGTTTTTT. This translates into CAWRLRETGELFF.